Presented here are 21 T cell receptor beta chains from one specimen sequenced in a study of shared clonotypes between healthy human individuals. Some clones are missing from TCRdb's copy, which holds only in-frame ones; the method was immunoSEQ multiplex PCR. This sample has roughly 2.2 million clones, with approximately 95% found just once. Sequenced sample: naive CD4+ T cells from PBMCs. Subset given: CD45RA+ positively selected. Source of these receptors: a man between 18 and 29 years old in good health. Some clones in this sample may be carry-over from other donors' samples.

In DNA, the CDR3 is TGTGCCAGCAGCTTTAATTCCCTAGCGGGAGGTGCTGGGGCCAACGTCCTGACTTTC. It codes for CASSFNSLAGGAGANVLTF. J is TRBJ2-6 and V is TRBV5-8; 11 nucleotides line up with TRBD2. Trimming removed 2 bases from V and 2 bases from J; junction bases left unmatched: 9. The germline gives CDR1 SGHTS, CDR2 YDEGEE. The CDR3 is made up of 19 amino acids.

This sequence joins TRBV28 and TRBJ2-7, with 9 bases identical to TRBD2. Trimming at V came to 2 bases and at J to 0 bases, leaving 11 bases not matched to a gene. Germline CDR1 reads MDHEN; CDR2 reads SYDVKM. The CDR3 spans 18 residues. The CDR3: CASSLSVVASGNSYEQYF. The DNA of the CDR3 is TGTGCCAGCAGTTTAAGCGTTGTGGCTAGCGGGAACTCCTACGAGCAGTACTTC.

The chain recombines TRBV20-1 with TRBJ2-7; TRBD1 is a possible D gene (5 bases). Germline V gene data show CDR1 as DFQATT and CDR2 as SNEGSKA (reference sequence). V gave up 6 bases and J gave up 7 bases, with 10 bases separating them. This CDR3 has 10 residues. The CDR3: CSAQRTEQYF. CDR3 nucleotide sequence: TGCAGTGCGCAGAGGACAGAGCAGTACTTC.

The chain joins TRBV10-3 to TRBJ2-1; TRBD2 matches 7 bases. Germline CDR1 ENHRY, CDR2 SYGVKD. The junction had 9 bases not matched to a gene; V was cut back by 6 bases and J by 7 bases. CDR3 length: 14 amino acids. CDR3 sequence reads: CAISLPLATNEQFF. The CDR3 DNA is TGTGCCATCAGCCTTCCACTAGCGACGAATGAGCAGTTCTTC.

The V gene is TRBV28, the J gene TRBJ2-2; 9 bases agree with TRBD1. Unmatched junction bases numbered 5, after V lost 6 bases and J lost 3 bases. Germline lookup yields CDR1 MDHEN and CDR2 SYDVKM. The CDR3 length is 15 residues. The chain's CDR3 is CASRGGTGYTGELFF. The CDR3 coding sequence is TGTGCCAGCAGGGGTGGGACAGGGTACACCGGGGAGCTGTTTTTT.

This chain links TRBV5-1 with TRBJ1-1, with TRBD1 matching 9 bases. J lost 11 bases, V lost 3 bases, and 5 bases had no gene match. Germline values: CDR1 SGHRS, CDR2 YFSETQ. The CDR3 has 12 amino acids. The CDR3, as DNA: TGCGCCAGCAGCTATGGACAGGGGAATGCTTTCTTT. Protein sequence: CASSYGQGNAFF.

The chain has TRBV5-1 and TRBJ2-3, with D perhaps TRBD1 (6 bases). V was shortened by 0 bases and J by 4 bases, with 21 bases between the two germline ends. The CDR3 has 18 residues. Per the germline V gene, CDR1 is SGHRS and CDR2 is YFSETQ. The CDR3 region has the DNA TGCGCCAGCAGCTTGGTTTTGCGGTCGGGAACAGGGTCAGATACGCAGTATTTT. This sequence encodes CASSLVLRSGTGSDTQYF.

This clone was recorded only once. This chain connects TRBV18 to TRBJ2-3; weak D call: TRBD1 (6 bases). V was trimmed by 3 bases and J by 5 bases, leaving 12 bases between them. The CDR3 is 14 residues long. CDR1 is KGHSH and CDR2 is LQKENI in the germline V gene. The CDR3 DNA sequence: TGTGCCAGCTCACCGGCTGACAGGAGAGATACGCAGTATTTT. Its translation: CASSPADRRDTQYF.

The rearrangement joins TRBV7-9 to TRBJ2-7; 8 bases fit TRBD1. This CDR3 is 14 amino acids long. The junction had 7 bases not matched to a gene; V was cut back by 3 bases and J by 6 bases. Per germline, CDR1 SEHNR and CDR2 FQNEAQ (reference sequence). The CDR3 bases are TGTGCCAGCAGCTTGACAGGGGAGGTCGCCGAGCAGTACTTC. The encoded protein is CASSLTGEVAEQYF.

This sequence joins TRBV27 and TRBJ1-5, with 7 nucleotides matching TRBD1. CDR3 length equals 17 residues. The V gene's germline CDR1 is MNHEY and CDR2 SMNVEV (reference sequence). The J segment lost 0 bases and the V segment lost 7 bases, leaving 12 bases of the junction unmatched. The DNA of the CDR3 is TGTGCCAGCAACCCTGACCGGGACAGTTATAGCAATCAGCCCCAGCATTTT. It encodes CASNPDRDSYSNQPQHF.

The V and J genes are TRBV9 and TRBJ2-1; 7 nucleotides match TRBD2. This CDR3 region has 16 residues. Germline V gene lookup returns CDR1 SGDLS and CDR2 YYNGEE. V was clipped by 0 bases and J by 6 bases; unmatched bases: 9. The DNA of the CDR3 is TGTGCCAGCAGCGTAGAAGGCGGGAGTGGAGCCAATGAGCAGTTCTTC. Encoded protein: CASSVEGGSGANEQFF.

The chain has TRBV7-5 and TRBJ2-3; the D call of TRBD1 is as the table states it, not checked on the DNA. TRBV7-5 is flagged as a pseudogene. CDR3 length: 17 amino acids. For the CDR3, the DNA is TGTGCCAGAAGCCCAACGACCGGGACAGAGAGAACAGATACGCAGTATTTT. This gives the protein CARSPTTGTERTDTQYF.

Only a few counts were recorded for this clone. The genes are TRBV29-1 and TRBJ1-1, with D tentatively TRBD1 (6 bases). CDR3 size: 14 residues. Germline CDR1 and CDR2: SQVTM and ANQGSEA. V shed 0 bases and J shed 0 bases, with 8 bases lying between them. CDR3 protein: CSVEDRGMNTEAFF. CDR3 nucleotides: TGCAGCGTTGAAGACAGGGGTATGAACACTGAAGCTTTCTTT.

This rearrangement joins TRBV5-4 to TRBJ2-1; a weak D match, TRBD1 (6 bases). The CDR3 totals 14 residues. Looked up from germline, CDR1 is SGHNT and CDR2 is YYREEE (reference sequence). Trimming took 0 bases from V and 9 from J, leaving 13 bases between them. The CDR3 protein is CASSLASEGGEQFF. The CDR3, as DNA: TGTGCCAGCAGCTTGGCTAGTGAAGGGGGTGAGCAGTTCTTC. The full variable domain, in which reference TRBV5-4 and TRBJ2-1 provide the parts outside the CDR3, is ETGVTQSPTHLIKTRGQQVTLRCSSQSGHNTVSWYQQALGQGPQFIFQYYREEENGRGNFPPRFSGLQFPNYSSELNVNALELDDSALYLCASSLASEGGEQFFGPGTRLTVL.

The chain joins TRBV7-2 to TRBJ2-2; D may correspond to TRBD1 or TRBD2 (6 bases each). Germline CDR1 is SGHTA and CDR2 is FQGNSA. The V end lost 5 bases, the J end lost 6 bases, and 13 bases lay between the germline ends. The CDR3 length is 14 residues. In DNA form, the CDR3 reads TGTGCCAGCAGCCTCCCGGGGGCCCCCGGGGAGCTGTTTTTT. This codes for CASSLPGAPGELFF.

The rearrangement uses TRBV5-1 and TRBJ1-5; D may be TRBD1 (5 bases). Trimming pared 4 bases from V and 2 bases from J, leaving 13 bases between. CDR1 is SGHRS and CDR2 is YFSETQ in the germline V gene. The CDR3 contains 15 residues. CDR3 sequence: CASSPGDVGNQPQHF. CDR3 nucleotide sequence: TGCGCCAGCAGCCCGGGGGATGTGGGCAATCAGCCCCAGCATTTT.

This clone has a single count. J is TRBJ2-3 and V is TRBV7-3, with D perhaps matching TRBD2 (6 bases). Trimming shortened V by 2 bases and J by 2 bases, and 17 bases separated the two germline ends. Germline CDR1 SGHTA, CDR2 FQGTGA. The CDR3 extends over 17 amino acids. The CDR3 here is CASSLLGRAGDTDTQYF. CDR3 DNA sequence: TGTGCCAGCAGCTTATTGGGGCGAGCGGGTGACACAGATACGCAGTATTTT.

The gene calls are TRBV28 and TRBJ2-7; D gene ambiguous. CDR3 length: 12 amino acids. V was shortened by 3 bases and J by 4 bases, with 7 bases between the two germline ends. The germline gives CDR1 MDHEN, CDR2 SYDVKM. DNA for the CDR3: TGTGCCAGCAGTTTCCCCTCATACGAGCAGTACTTC. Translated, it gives CASSFPSYEQYF.

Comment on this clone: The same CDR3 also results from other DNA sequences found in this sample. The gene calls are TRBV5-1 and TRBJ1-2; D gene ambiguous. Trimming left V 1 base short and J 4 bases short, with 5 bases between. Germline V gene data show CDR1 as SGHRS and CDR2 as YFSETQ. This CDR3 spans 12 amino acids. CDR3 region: CASSLTAYGYTF. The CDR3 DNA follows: TGCGCCAGCAGCTTGACAGCCTATGGCTACACCTTC.

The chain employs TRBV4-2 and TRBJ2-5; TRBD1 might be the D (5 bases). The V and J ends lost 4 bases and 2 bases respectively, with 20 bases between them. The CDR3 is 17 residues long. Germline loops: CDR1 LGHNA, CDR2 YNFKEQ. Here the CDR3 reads CASSLLPQGSGQETQYF. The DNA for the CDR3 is TGTGCCAGCAGCCTCCTACCTCAGGGAAGTGGGCAAGAGACCCAGTACTTC.

The CDR3 coding sequence is TGTGCCAGCCGGGTGTTCCACGAGCAGTACTTC. The encoded protein is CASRVFHEQYF. This sequence joins TRBV6-1 and TRBJ2-7; D remains ambiguous. The length of the CDR3 is 11 residues. Germline V gene data show CDR1 as MNHNS and CDR2 as SASEGT. Trimming left V 8 bases short and J 5 bases short, with 10 bases between.